The rows below give T cell receptor beta chains drawn from one sample of a study of blood T cell repertoires in COVID-19. Only in-frame clones appear in the TCRdb table, and some are missing; sequencing was by immunoSEQ multiplex PCR. Of about 52,000 clones listed, about 79% are singletons. Sequences were obtained from peripheral blood. The receptor set was obtained from a man older than 75 with COVID-19, enrolled during active disease. CDR3s leave out the opening cysteine and the closing phenylalanine or tryptophan.

j_gene,v_gene,CDR3aa
TRBJ1-3,TRBV30,AWRGVSGGNTIY
TRBJ2-5,TRBV5-8,ASSLDGTAQETQY
TRBJ2-1,TRBV7-3,ASSLNADNEQF
TRBJ1-6,TRBV5-1,ASSEQGRTSPLH
TRBJ1-4,TRBV7-9,ASSLGAGNEKLF
TRBJ2-1,TRBV7-2,ASSRGLAGGNNEQF
TRBJ1-5,TRBV5-6,ASSRTANQPQH
TRBJ2-5,TRBV7-9,ASSPAQGSQETQY
TRBJ2-5,TRBV4-3,APRGLAQETQY
TRBJ2-2,TRBV4-3,ASSPEGGRRTNTGELF
TRBJ1-5,TRBV18,ASSPSGDGNQPQH
TRBJ1-2,TRBV11-2,ASSLGAGQYGYT
TRBJ1-2,TRBV14,ASSQGEFRTGRGYT
TRBJ1-2,TRBV6-5,ASHRANYGYT
TRBJ2-2,TRBV5-1,ASSLAPQGTGELF
TRBJ2-7,TRBV27,ASSPLGTGGREQY
TRBJ1-1,TRBV6-7,ASSYGTATNTEAF
TRBJ1-2,TRBV3-1/TRBV3-2,ASSHRQVNGYT
TRBJ2-6,TRBV18,ASSPSTGPGANVLT
TRBJ1-1,TRBV7-2,ASSSRLALEAF
TRBJ2-3,TRBV6-5,ASSYPSTDTQY
TRBJ2-1,TRBV19,ASSLSPAGVGNEQF
TRBJ2-1,TRBV30,AWSIFSSYNEQF
TRBJ2-7,TRBV5-3,ARSLKTSGGRMVYEQY
TRBJ1-1,TRBV6-5,ASSYWQATEAF
TRBJ1-1,TRBV10-3,AIQGPTGAEAF
TRBJ2-7,TRBV5-1,ASSLYQGQAYEQY
TRBJ2-5,TRBV7-2,ASSLAPLAGKETQY
TRBJ1-2,TRBV6-5,ASSTGGYGYT
TRBJ1-1,TRBV19,ASSIQGAGSTEAF
TRBJ1-5,TRBV24-1,ATSAGGQGVDQPQH
TRBJ2-3,TRBV24-1,ATATTRSTDTQY
TRBJ1-4,TRBV7-2,ASSPGWTPAGEKLF
TRBJ1-2,TRBV6-2/TRBV6-3,ASSYADYDYGYT
TRBJ1-2,TRBV5-8,ASSLEQGLAIVYGYT
TRBJ2-2,TRBV6-6,ASSAGPMGTGELF